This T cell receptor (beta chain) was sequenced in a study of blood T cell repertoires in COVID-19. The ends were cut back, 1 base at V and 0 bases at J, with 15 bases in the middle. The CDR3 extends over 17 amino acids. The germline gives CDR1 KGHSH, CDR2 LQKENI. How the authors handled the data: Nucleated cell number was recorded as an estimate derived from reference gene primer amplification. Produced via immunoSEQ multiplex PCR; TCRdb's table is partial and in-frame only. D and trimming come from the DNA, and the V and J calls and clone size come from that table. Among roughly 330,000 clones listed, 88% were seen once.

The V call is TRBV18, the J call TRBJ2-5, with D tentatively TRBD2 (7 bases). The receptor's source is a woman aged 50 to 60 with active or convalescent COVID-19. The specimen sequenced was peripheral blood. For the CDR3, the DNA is TGTGCCAGCTCACCACGGTACGGGGGGCCGGACCAAGAGACCCAGTACTTC. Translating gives CASSPRYGGPDQETQYF.